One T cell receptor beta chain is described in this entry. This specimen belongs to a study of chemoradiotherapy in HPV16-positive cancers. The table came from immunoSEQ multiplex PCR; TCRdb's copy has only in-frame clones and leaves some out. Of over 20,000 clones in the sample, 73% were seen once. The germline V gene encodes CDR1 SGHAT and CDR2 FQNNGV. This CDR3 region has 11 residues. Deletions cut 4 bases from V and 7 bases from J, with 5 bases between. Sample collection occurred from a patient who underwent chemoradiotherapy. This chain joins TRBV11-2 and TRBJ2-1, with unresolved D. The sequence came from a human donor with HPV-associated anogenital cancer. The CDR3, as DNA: TGTGCCAGCAGCTCCCTGAATGAGCAGTTCTTC. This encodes CASSSLNEQFF. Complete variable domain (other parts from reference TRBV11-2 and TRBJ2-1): EAGVAQSPRYKIIEKRQSVAFWCNPISGHATLYWYQQILGQGPKLLIQFQNNGVVDDSQLPKDRFSAERLKGVDSTLKIQPAKLEDSAVYLCASSSLNEQFFGPGTRLTVL.